These T cell receptor beta chains were read from a single sample in a study of cytomegalovirus exposure and HLA in healthy donors. TCRdb keeps only in-frame clones here, not all; method: immunoSEQ multiplex PCR. In the table there are tens of thousands of clones, more than 60% of which are singletons. The sequenced sample was PBMCs. These receptor sequences come from a male donor in good health and CMV-seropositive. The CDR3 runs from the conserved cysteine through the conserved F or W. Each record gives: CDR3 length, V gene, J gene, CDR3 protein.

15	TRBV4-3	TRBJ2-7	CASSQDTGGVTEQYF
13	TRBV28	TRBJ1-5	CASSDRGSQPQHF
15	TRBV7-2	TRBJ2-5	CASSLGGGGPQTQYF
14	TRBV27	TRBJ1-2	CASSSLQGVRGYTF
15	TRBV7-2	TRBJ1-1	CASRFGQPSNTEAFF
14	TRBV27	TRBJ1-6	CASSPGTGNSPLHF
13	TRBV10-3	TRBJ2-6	CAISRSGANVLTF
14	TRBV7-4	TRBJ1-4	CASSLHGCGEKLFF
13	TRBV5-1	TRBJ2-3	CASSSQGSDTQYF
15	TRBV7-6	TRBJ2-3	CASSLLAGVPDTQYF
16	TRBV9	TRBJ2-5	CASSVGSGGGTETQYF
15	TRBV7-2	TRBJ2-4	CASSRTGTSGGGQYF
14	TRBV12-5	TRBJ1-1	CASGLQGQNTEAFF
15	TRBV5-5	TRBJ2-7	CASSRTGPQGGEQYF
12	TRBV28	TRBJ1-1	CASSLLNTEAFF
14	TRBV29-1	TRBJ2-7	CSVEGRGRSYEQYF
15	TRBV28	TRBJ1-4	CASSPSGEGVEKLFF
15	TRBV28	TRBJ2-1	CASSSTGTMYNEQFF
12	TRBV7-9	TRBJ1-1	CASSYMNTEAFF
13	TRBV9	TRBJ1-2	CASTAGTGGGYTF
17	TRBV28	TRBJ1-5	CASSHNLVDRKNQPQHF
17	TRBV19	TRBJ2-6	CASSIDGAGTGANVLTF
13	TRBV15	TRBJ2-5	CATSRGSQETQYF
15	TRBV10-3	TRBJ1-5	CAISDEGTGVEPQHF
14	TRBV10-1	TRBJ2-1	CALGKPTTYNEQFF
13	TRBV18	TRBJ2-4	CASSEEGSKRPYF
13	TRBV4-3	TRBJ1-2	CASSQDWAYGYTF
17	TRBV9	TRBJ2-2	CASSAALGQGVTGELFF
15	TRBV6-5	TRBJ1-4	CASSYGTGSDEKLFF
17	TRBV9	TRBJ2-1	CASSTRLAGGHYNEQFF
16	TRBV5-1	TRBJ2-7	CASSLESLAGFYEQYF
14	TRBV27	TRBJ1-1	CASSSWTRNTEAFF